Here is one T cell receptor (beta chain) with its context. Its specificity is unknown. A much larger clone differs by one base, so this may be a read error. This CDR3 has 11 residues. V was shortened by 8 bases and J by 10 bases, with 9 bases between the two germline ends. This specimen belongs to a study of tumor-infiltrating lymphocytes in primary liver carcinoma. In the study overall: Through surgical resection, the patients' primary liver carcinoma was treated. Patients of both sexes were 30 to 69 years old.

The researchers produced TCR beta cDNA from roughly 550 ng total RNA with a constant-region primer. Researchers made the TCR beta libraries by running three nested multiplex PCR rounds with slightly modified ARM-PCR. Amplification in the first two PCR rounds was performed using TRBV1-TRBV30 forward primers and a C-beta reverse primer for approximately 10 cycles each. TCRdb re-called the multiplex PCR reads with MiXCR, one entry per CDR3 protein. The sample has 300,000 to 400,000 distinct CDR3 sequences, roughly two thirds seen once; the top ten hold roughly 10%. Unsorted whole blood yielded blood RNA, and germline DNA was extracted as well. In advance of surgery, roughly 4.4 milliliters of peripheral blood were collected. Study results and caveats: Relative to blood, tumors carried a significantly larger fraction of the repertoire in their top 250 clones (p = 0.039).

Sequenced sample: peripheral blood. The chain uses TRBV12-3 or TRBV12-4 and TRBJ1-6; D is ambiguous. The TCR was taken from a man aged 40-55 years with primary liver carcinoma and hepatitis B virus infection. CDR3 DNA: TGTGCCAGCGGCATAGACTCACCCCTCCACTTT. Translating it yields CASGIDSPLHF.